These T cell receptor beta chains were read from a single sample in a study of beta chain features in type 1 diabetes. Clones were read by immunoSEQ multiplex PCR, and TCRdb kept only the in-frame ones, dropping some. Of a few hundred thousand clones in the sample, under 20% were seen once. The sample comprised naive CD4+ T cells from blood. The receptors derive from a man aged 25 to 45 with type 1 diabetes. The CDR3 runs from the conserved cysteine through the conserved F or W. Fields, in order: D gene, J gene, clone size, V gene, CDR3 protein, CDR3 DNA. D genes are given only for firm matches. The listing skips clone size in some rows; elsewhere it reads once, few, many or a size class.

D gene: -; J gene: TRBJ2-5; clone size: few; V gene: TRBV30; CDR3 protein: CAWRSRQGPQYF; CDR3 DNA: TGTGCCTGGAGATCGCGGCAGGGTCCCCAGTACTTC
D gene: -; J gene: TRBJ1-1; clone size: -; V gene: TRBV27; CDR3 protein: CASSVQGGTEAFF; CDR3 DNA: TGTGCCAGCAGTGTACAGGGAGGGACTGAAGCTTTCTTT
D gene: TRBD1; J gene: TRBJ2-5; clone size: few; V gene: TRBV7-2; CDR3 protein: CASSPRRTGMETQYF; CDR3 DNA: TGTGCCAGCAGCCCGAGACGGACAGGGATGGAGACCCAGTACTTC
D gene: -; J gene: TRBJ2-5; clone size: -; V gene: TRBV29-1; CDR3 protein: CSVEVSETQYF; CDR3 DNA: TGCAGCGTTGAAGTATCGGAGACCCAGTACTTC
D gene: -; J gene: TRBJ2-3; clone size: -; V gene: TRBV25-1; CDR3 protein: CASSDDTTGSDTQYF; CDR3 DNA: TGTGCCAGCAGTGATGATACTACAGGGTCAGATACGCAGTATTTT
D gene: TRBD2; J gene: TRBJ2-5; clone size: -; V gene: TRBV5-4; CDR3 protein: CASSSQPGLAPEYF; CDR3 DNA: TGTGCCAGCAGCTCCCAGCCGGGACTAGCGCCAGAGTACTTC
D gene: -; J gene: TRBJ2-7; clone size: -; V gene: TRBV9; CDR3 protein: CASSVQGVGFYEQYF; CDR3 DNA: TGTGCCAGCAGCGTCCAGGGTGTTGGATTCTACGAGCAGTACTTC
D gene: TRBD2; J gene: TRBJ2-3; clone size: -; V gene: TRBV4-1; CDR3 protein: CASSQERTSGSTDTQYF; CDR3 DNA: TGCGCCAGCAGCCAAGAAAGGACTAGCGGGAGCACAGATACGCAGTATTTT
D gene: -; J gene: TRBJ2-5; clone size: -; V gene: TRBV11-1; CDR3 protein: CASSLTPSGGMETQYF; CDR3 DNA: TGTGCCAGCAGTCTAACCCCCTCAGGCGGGATGGAGACCCAGTACTTC
D gene: -; J gene: TRBJ2-7; clone size: few; V gene: TRBV9; CDR3 protein: CASSATGNYEQYF; CDR3 DNA: TGTGCCAGCAGCGCAACAGGGAACTACGAGCAGTACTTC
D gene: TRBD1; J gene: TRBJ1-2; clone size: few; V gene: TRBV5-1; CDR3 protein: CASSLGQGNYGYTF; CDR3 DNA: TGCGCCAGCAGTTTGGGACAGGGTAACTATGGCTACACCTTC
D gene: -; J gene: TRBJ2-7; clone size: -; V gene: TRBV7-2; CDR3 protein: CASSLLGLGYEQYF; CDR3 DNA: TGTGCCAGCAGCTTATTGGGACTCGGTTACGAGCAGTACTTC
D gene: -; J gene: TRBJ2-7; clone size: -; V gene: TRBV7-2; CDR3 protein: CASSLFGGSYEQYF; CDR3 DNA: TGTGCCAGCAGCTTATTCGGTGGCTCCTACGAGCAGTACTTC
D gene: -; J gene: TRBJ1-1; clone size: -; V gene: TRBV29-1; CDR3 protein: CSVEDRGLTEAFF; CDR3 DNA: TGCAGCGTGGAAGACAGAGGGCTGACTGAAGCTTTCTTT
D gene: -; J gene: TRBJ2-6; clone size: few; V gene: TRBV30; CDR3 protein: CAWSLSHSGANVLTF; CDR3 DNA: TGTGCCTGGAGTTTATCCCACTCTGGGGCCAACGTCCTGACTTTC
D gene: -; J gene: TRBJ2-1; clone size: -; V gene: TRBV29-1; CDR3 protein: CSVPVTGSYNEQFF; CDR3 DNA: TGCAGCGTCCCTGTAACCGGCTCCTACAATGAGCAGTTCTTC